This section outlines one T cell receptor (beta chain) sequence together with its context. Its antigen is not known. This record belongs to a study of T cell repertoires in cytomegalovirus infection. Study at large: Public TCR beta signature analysis indicated the presence of both CMV infection and matching HLA type.

One entry per CDR3 protein, called by TCRdb with MiXCR from the reads. The data contain about 360,000 distinct CDR3 sequences, about a sixth of them singletons. Study-level points and caveats: Clonotypes of TCR beta that were HLA-C-restricted and CMV-specific dominated the ex vivo response.

Sequences were obtained from PBMCs. This clonotype was obtained from a human donor in good health (CMV status not recorded). Some clones in this sample may be carry-over from other donors' samples.

The CDR3 sequence: CASSRDYANEQFF. The CDR3, as DNA: TGTGCCAGCAGTCGAGACTACGCCAATGAGCAGTTCTTC. V usage is TRBV6-2 or TRBV6-3 and J usage is TRBJ2-1; the D gene is possibly TRBD2 (5 bases). The CDR3 runs to 13 residues. CDR1 and CDR2 from the germline V gene are MNHEY and SVGEGT. Trimming shortened V by 5 bases and J by 6 bases, and 11 bases separated the two germline ends.